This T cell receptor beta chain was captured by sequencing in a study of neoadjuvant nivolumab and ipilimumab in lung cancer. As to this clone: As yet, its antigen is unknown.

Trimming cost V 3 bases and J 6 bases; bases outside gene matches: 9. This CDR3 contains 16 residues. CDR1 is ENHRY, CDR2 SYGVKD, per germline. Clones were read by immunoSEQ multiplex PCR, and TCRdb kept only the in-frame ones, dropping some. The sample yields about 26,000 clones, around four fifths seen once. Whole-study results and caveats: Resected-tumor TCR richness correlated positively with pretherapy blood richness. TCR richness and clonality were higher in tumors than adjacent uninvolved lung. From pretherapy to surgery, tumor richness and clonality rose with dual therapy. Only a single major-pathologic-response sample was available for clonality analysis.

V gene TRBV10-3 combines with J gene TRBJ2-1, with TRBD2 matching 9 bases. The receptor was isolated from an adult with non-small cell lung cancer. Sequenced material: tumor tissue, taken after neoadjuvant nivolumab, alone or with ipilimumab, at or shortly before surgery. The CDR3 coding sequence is TGTGCCATCAGTGAATCTGGAGCGGGAGGTTTCAATGAGCAGTTCTTC. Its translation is CAISESGAGGFNEQFF.